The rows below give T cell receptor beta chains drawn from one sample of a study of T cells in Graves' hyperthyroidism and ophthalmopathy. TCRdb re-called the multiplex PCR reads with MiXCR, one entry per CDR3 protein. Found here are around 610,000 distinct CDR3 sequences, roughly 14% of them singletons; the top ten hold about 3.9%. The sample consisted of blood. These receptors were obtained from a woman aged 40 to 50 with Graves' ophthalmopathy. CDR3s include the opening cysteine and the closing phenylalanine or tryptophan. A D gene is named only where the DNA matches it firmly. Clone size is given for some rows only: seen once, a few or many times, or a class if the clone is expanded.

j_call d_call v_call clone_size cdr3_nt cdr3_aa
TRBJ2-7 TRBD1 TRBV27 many TGTGCCAGCAGTCTAAGACAGGGGGCTGCGTACGAGCAGTACTTC CASSLRQGAAYEQYF
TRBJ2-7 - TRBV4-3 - TGCGCCAGCAGCCAAGTCTTAGAGGGGAGCTCCTACGAGCAGTACTTC CASSQVLEGSSYEQYF
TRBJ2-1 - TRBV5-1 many TGCGCCAGCAGACCGCTCATTGACTCCGACCGAGGCCGTGAGCAGTTCTTC CASRPLIDSDRGREQFF
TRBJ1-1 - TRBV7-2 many TGTGCCAGCAGCCTGGGGGGGCTTGAAGCTTTCTTT CASSLGGLEAFF
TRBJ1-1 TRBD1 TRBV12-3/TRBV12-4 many TGTGCCAGCAGCGACAGGGGCGCTGAAGCTTTCTTT CASSDRGAEAFF
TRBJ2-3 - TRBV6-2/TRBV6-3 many TGTGCCAGCAGTCACGGAGCCGATACGCAGTATTTT CASSHGADTQYF
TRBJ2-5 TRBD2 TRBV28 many TGTGCCAGCAGCCCCGGGTCTAGCGGGCTCCAAGAGACCCAGTACTTC CASSPGSSGLQETQYF
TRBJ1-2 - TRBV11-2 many TGTGCCAGCAGCTTCGACAGCCTTCGTTACACCTTC CASSFDSLRYTF
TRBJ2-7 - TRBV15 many TGTGCCACCAGCAGAGATACACAGTCCTACGAGCAGTACTTC CATSRDTQSYEQYF
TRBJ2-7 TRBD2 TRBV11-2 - TGTGCCAGCAGCTTAGAACCTAGCGGTTACGAGCAGTACTTC CASSLEPSGYEQYF
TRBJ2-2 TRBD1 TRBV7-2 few TGTGCCAGCAGTGAACAGGGGGCGGTCGGGGAGCTGTTTTTT CASSEQGAVGELFF
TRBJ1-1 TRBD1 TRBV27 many TGTGCCAGCCGCCACAGGGGGAACACTGAAGCTTTCTTT CASRHRGNTEAFF
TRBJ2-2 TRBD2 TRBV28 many TGTGCCAGCAGTTTAACGACTAGCGCGAACACCGGGGAGCTGTTTTTT CASSLTTSANTGELFF
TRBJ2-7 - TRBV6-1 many TGTGCCAGCAGCGACCTAGGACCAATCACCTACGAGCAGTACTTC CASSDLGPITYEQYF
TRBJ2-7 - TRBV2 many TGTGCCAGCAGTGAAACGACTCAAGACTACGAGCAGTACTTC CASSETTQDYEQYF
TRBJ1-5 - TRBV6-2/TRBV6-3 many TGTGCCAGCAGTGGAAATTATCAGCCCCAGCATTTT CASSGNYQPQHF
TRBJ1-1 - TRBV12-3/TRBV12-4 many TGTGCCAGCAGTTTCGCGCAGGTCGCTTTCTTT CASSFAQVAFF
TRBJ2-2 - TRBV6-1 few TGTGCCAGCAGTAGACAGACGAACACCGGGGAGCTGTTTTTT CASSRQTNTGELFF
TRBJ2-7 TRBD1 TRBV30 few TGTGCCTGGAGGCGCTGGGACAGGCTAACCTACGAGCAGTACTTC CAWRRWDRLTYEQYF
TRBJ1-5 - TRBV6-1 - TGTGCCAGCAGTGAAGCGATGAACGGGGATCAGCCCCAGCATTTT CASSEAMNGDQPQHF
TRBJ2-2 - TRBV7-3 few TGTGCCAGCAGCTTAGGAGAAAGGGCCGGGGAGCTGTTTTTT CASSLGERAGELFF
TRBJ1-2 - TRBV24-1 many TGTGCCACCAGTGAAGTAGACGGCTATGGCTACACCTTC CATSEVDGYGYTF
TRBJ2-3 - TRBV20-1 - TGCAGTGCTAATCTGAGATCATCCGGCACAGATACGCAGTATTTT CSANLRSSGTDTQYF
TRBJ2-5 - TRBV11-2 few TGTGCCAGCAGCTTAGAAGCCTTATCCGGTAGCAACAAGAGGGAGACCCAGTACTTC CASSLEALSGSNKRETQYF
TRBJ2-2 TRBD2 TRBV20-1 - TGCAGTGCTCCTACACCTAGCGGGAGGTTAGGCGGGGAGCTGTTTTTT CSAPTPSGRLGGELFF
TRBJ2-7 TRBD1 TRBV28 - TGTGCCAGCAGCCGCCGGGACAGGGACATCGGGCAGTACTTC CASSRRDRDIGQYF
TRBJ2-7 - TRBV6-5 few TGTGCCAGCAGTTACTCCCGACTCGTATCCGAGCAGTACTTC CASSYSRLVSEQYF
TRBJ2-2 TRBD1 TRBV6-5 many TGTGCCAGCAGTAACAGGGGTGCCAGGGAGCTGTTTTTT CASSNRGARELFF
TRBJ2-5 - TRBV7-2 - TGTGCCAGCAGCCCTCCGGAGACCCAGTACTTC CASSPPETQYF
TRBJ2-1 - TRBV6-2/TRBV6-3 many TGTGCCAGCAGTTACTCCCGGTTCAATGAGCAGTTCTTC CASSYSRFNEQFF
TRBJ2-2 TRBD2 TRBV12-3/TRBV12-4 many TGTGCCAGCAGTGCAATAGCGGGAGAGGGGACCGGGGAGCTGTTTTTT CASSAIAGEGTGELFF
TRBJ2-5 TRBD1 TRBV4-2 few TGTGCCAGCAGCCAAGATAGGACAGGGGGGGAGACCCAGTACTTC CASSQDRTGGETQYF
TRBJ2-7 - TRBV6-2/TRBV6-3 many TGTGCCAGCAGTCAGGAATATTACGAGCAGTACTTC CASSQEYYEQYF
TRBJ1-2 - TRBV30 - TGTGCCTGGAGCGAGGAAACCTATGGCTACACCTTC CAWSEETYGYTF
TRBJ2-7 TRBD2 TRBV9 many TGTGCCAGCAGCCCCCGTGGCGGGAGGGAAGACGAGCAGTACTTC CASSPRGGREDEQYF
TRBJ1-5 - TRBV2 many TGTGCCAGCAGTGAAGCGCTTCGGGGCACGCCCCAGCATTTT CASSEALRGTPQHF
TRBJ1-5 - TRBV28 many TGTGCCAGCCACCGGGGCCCCAATCAGCCCCAGCATTTT CASHRGPNQPQHF
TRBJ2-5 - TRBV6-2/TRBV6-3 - TGTGCCAGCAGTTACGGACCGAGGGAAGAGACCCAGTACTTC CASSYGPREETQYF
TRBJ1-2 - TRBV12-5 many TGTGCTAGTGGTTCACACGGGTATGGCTACACCTTC CASGSHGYGYTF
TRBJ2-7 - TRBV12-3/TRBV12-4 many TGTGCCAGCAGTTCGGGGACACCAACCTACGAGCAGTACTTC CASSSGTPTYEQYF
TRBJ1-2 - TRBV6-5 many TGTGCCAGCAGTTACTCTCCTTATGGCTACACCTTC CASSYSPYGYTF
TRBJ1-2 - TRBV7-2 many TGTGCCAGCAGCCAAGCCCCAGGACAGAGCTATGGCTACACCTTC CASSQAPGQSYGYTF
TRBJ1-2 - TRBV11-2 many TGTGCCAGCAGCTTAGAGGGCAGGAACTTCTATGGCTACACCTTC CASSLEGRNFYGYTF
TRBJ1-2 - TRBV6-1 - TGTGCCAGCATCAATACAGCGATCTATGGCTACACCTTC CASINTAIYGYTF
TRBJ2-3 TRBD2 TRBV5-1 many TGCGCCAGCAGTTCGGGGGGTTTCACAGATACGCAGTATTTT CASSSGGFTDTQYF
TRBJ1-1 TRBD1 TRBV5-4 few TGTGCCAGCAGCTTGGGAGGGGGCTCCCGGATCCTCACTGAAGCTTTCTTT CASSLGGGSRILTEAFF
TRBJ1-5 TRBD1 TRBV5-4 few TGTGCCAGCAGCTTGGCCCCGGGACAGGATAGCAATCAGCCCCAGCATTTT CASSLAPGQDSNQPQHF
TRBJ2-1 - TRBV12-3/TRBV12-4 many TGTGCCAGCGGGAGTTTCTACAATGAGCAGTTCTTC CASGSFYNEQFF
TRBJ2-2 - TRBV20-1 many TGCAGTGTTCTGGGGGAGAACACCGGGGAGCTGTTTTTT CSVLGENTGELFF
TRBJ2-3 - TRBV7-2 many TGTGCCAGCAGCTCGGGCACAGATACGCAGTATTTT CASSSGTDTQYF
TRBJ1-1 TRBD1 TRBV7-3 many TGTGCCAGCAGCACCCCAGGACAGGGCAACACTGAAGCTTTCTTT CASSTPGQGNTEAFF
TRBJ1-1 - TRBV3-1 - TGTGCCAGCAGCCAAGATCCGTGGGCAGGTAGATGGACTGAAGCTTTCTTT CASSQDPWAGRWTEAFF
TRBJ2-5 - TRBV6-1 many TGTGCCAGCGGAGACAGGAAAGAGACCCAGTACTTC CASGDRKETQYF
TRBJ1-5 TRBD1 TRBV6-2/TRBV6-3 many TGTGCCAGCAGTCCCCCCTGGACAGGCGATAGCAATCAGCCCCAGCATTTT CASSPPWTGDSNQPQHF
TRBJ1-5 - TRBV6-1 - TGTGCCAGCACAGACCACAGGGTCGGCAATCAGCCCCAGCATTTT CASTDHRVGNQPQHF